This T cell receptor (beta chain) was captured in a study of identical twins. This clonotype came up a few times. The antigen is undetermined. TCRdb reanalysed the 5' RACE reads using MiXCR and keeps one entry per CDR3 protein. The table has about 190,000 distinct CDR3 sequences, roughly 15% seen once. J gave up 3 bases and V 7 bases, and 5 bases lay outside the gene matches. The germline CDR1 and CDR2 sequences are SEHNR and FQNEAQ (reference sequence). The CDR3 totals 13 residues. Notes on the study in general: Insertion counts were lower in abundant cord blood beta clonotypes, a trend that memory repertoires did not show.

These data were also reused for a study on T cells expressing NK-cell markers.

The rearrangement joins TRBV7-9 to TRBJ2-7; 8 bases fit TRBD1. The specimen was CD8+ T cells sorted from blood. The receptor comes from a woman between 18 and 29 years old in good health. As DNA, the CDR3 is TGTGCCAGCATTGGACAGGGTTTCTACGAGCAGTACTTC. Translating gives CASIGQGFYEQYF.